This entry lists 9 T cell receptor beta chains sequenced from one sample in a study of blood T cell repertoires in COVID-19. Sequencing used immunoSEQ multiplex PCR; TCRdb keeps in-frame clones, though not all of them. The repertoire holds tens of thousands of clones, with around 86% as singletons. Specimen: peripheral blood. Source of these receptors: a man aged 55 to 70 with active COVID-19.

This sequence joins TRBV7-8 and TRBJ2-5; tentative D call: TRBD2 (5 bases). The CDR3 contains 15 residues. Germline assignment: CDR1 SGHVS and CDR2 FQNEAQ. V was trimmed by 5 bases and J by 3 bases, leaving 16 bases between them. CDR3 nucleotide sequence: TGTGCCAGCAGCCCCCCGAGGGATCGGGAAGAGACCCAGTACTTC. Amino acid sequence: CASSPPRDREETQYF.

The rearrangement uses TRBV6-5 and TRBJ1-2, with D unclear. Germline CDR1 MNHEY, CDR2 SVGAGI. The CDR3 spans 13 residues. Between the trimmed V and J ends, which lost 0 bases and 6 bases, there was a span of 8 bases. CDR3 in DNA: TGTGCCAGCAGTTACTCGACTGTTCATGGCTACACCTTC. It is translated as CASSYSTVHGYTF.

The rearrangement links TRBV4-3 to TRBJ1-2; D may be TRBD1 (5 bases). The V gene's germline CDR1 is LGHNA and CDR2 YSLEER. The V gene lost 0 bases and the J gene lost 9 bases, with 20 bases spanning the gap. The CDR3 contains 16 residues. The CDR3 loop is CASSQEGEDTEICYTF. The CDR3 coding sequence is TGCGCCAGCAGCCAAGAAGGCGAGGACACCGAGATTTGCTACACCTTC.

The chain combines TRBV9 with TRBJ2-1; 7 nucleotides line up with TRBD1. The CDR3 has 13 residues. Per the germline V gene, CDR1 is SGDLS and CDR2 is YYNGEE. V shed 0 bases, J shed 12 bases, and the junction held 6 bases outside the gene matches. CDR3 loop: CASSVARDRAQFF. CDR3 DNA: TGTGCCAGCAGCGTAGCTCGGGACAGAGCGCAGTTCTTC.

The rearrangement uses TRBV9 and TRBJ1-6, with 11 bases identical to TRBD1. The CDR3 totals 15 residues. Germline V gene data show CDR1 as SGDLS and CDR2 as YYNGEE. The J segment lost 10 bases and the V segment lost 3 bases, leaving 6 bases of the junction unmatched. CDR3 sequence (DNA): TGTGCCAGCAGCGGGGACAGGGGGTTGTGGTCACCCCTCCACTTT. Protein sequence: CASSGDRGLWSPLHF.

The J gene is TRBJ2-7, the V gene TRBV3-1 (or the pseudogene TRBV3-2); TRBD1 is a possible D gene (5 bases). V was shortened by 3 bases and J by 3 bases, with 12 bases between the two germline ends. CDR1 is LGHDT, CDR2 YNNKEL, per germline (reference sequence). There are 14 residues in the CDR3. The CDR3 sequence is CASSQGRVVYEQYF. The CDR3 nucleotides are TGTGCCAGCAGCCAGGGCAGGGTAGTCTACGAGCAGTACTTC.

The J gene is TRBJ1-2, the V gene TRBV6-2 or TRBV6-3; 8 bases fit TRBD1. CDR1 and CDR2 (germline): MNHEY, SVGEGT. This CDR3 has 16 residues. The V and J ends lost 1 base and 0 bases, in that order; junction bases with no gene match: 4. The DNA of the CDR3 is TGTGCCAGCAGTTACTTACGGGACAGGACTAACTATGGCTACACCTTC. Translating it yields CASSYLRDRTNYGYTF.

This clone is medium-sized within its sample. J is TRBJ2-7 and V is TRBV6-5, with 13 bases identical to TRBD2. The CDR3 totals 16 residues. V lost 4 bases to trimming and J lost 5 bases; unmatched junction nucleotides: 8. The germline gives CDR1 MNHEY, CDR2 SVGAGI. The CDR3 nucleotides read TGTGCCAGCAGTTTCCCAGGACTAGCGGGAGATAACGAGCAGTACTTC. It yields the protein CASSFPGLAGDNEQYF.

The chain couples TRBV12-3 or TRBV12-4 to TRBJ1-2; TRBD1 is a possible D gene (6 bases). There are 13 residues in the CDR3. Trimming removed 5 bases from V and 9 bases from J, with 16 bases in between. CDR3 loop: CASSTRGGGSYTF. The CDR3 bases are TGTGCCAGCAGTACCCGCGGGGGCGGCAGCTACACCTTC.